The 6 T cell receptor beta chains below come from one sample, sequenced in a study of CD8 T cells in Susac syndrome. Reverse transcription of 0.5 to 1 ug RNA was performed with random hexamers. TCRdb processed the immunoSEQ multiplex PCR reads anew with MiXCR; each CDR3 protein has one entry. The sample has around 110,000 distinct CDR3 sequences, over 90% seen once. Sequenced sample: CD8+ T cells from PBMCs. These receptors all stem from a human donor with Susac syndrome.

The chain links TRBV13 to TRBJ2-7; 12 nucleotides match TRBD2. The CDR3 has 16 residues. V shed 5 bases, J shed 4 bases, and the junction held 9 bases outside the gene matches. Germline-derived CDR1 and CDR2 are PRHDT and FYEKMQ (reference sequence). This CDR3 reads CASSALTSGGRYEQYF. For the CDR3, the DNA is TGTGCCAGCAGCGCCCTCACTAGCGGGGGGAGATACGAGCAGTACTTC. The entire variable domain, with the rest obtained from reference TRBV13 and TRBJ2-7, is as follows: AAGVIQSPRHLIKEKRETATLKCYPIPRHDTVYWYQQGPGQDPQFLISFYEKMQSDKGSIPDRFSAQQFSDYHSELNMSSLELGDSALYFCASSALTSGGRYEQYFGPGTRLTVT.

A remark on this clonotype: This CDR3 is missing its conserved last phenylalanine or tryptophan, likely due to a read error. It is unclear where the CDR3 begins or ends on the DNA, so no DNA is shown, and the CDR3 is as TCRdb lists it. The chain joins TRBV5-6 to TRBJ2-4; the table gives TRBD1 as D, unverified against the DNA. Germline V gene sequence: CDR1 SGHDT, CDR2 YYEEEE. The CDR3 is 15 amino acids long, termini counted. CDR3 region: CASSLGARDRRNYKL.

The chain has TRBV27 and TRBJ1-1; 10 bases line up with TRBD1. In germline, CDR1 is MNHEY, CDR2 SMNVEV (reference sequence). After removal of 3 bases from V and 5 bases from J, the junction contained 6 bases not matched to a gene. CDR3 length equals 15 residues. This CDR3 reads CASSLGTGVVTEAFF. CDR3 bases: TGTGCCAGCAGTTTGGGGACAGGGGTGGTTACTGAAGCTTTCTTT.

This clonotype turned up a few times. This chain connects TRBV9 to TRBJ2-3; D is unclear. The CDR3 has 12 residues. Per the germline V gene, CDR1 is SGDLS and CDR2 is YYNGEE. Trimming shortened V by 5 bases and J by 1 base, and 5 bases separated the two germline ends. CDR3 sequence (DNA): TGTGCCAGCAGTGTGGGCACAGATACGCAGTATTTT. Amino acid sequence: CASSVGTDTQYF.

This clonotype was detected only a few times. V is TRBV12-3 or TRBV12-4 and J is TRBJ1-1; D unresolved. This CDR3 contains 13 residues. V dropped 6 bases and J dropped 1 base, with 9 bases sitting between them. The CDR3 region is CASSPWGNTEAFF. DNA for the CDR3: TGTGCCAGCAGCCCTTGGGGGAACACTGAAGCTTTCTTT.

This rearrangement joins TRBV7-3 to TRBJ2-7; D tentatively reads TRBD1 or TRBD2 (5 bases each). Germline V lookup: CDR1 SGHTA, CDR2 FQGTGA. The CDR3 has 14 amino acids. V lost 5 bases, J lost 4 bases, and 15 bases lay in between. CDR3 nucleotides: TGTGCCAGCAGCCCTAGGGACGCTGATTACGAGCAGTACTTC. It yields the protein CASSPRDADYEQYF. The variable domain in full, completed from reference TRBV7-3 and TRBJ2-7, reads GAGVSQTPSNKVTEKGKYVELRCDPISGHTALYWYRQSLGQGPEFLIYFQGTGAADDSGLPNDRFFAVRPEGSVSTLKIQRTERGDSAVYLCASSPRDADYEQYFGPGTRLTVT.